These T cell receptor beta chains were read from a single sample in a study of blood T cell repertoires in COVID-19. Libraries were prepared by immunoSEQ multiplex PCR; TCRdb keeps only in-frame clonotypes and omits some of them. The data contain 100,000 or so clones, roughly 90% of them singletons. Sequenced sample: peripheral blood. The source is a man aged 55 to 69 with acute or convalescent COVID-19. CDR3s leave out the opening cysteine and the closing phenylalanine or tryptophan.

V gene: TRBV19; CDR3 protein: ASSTRQENHGYT
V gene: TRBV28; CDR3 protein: ASSLPGTGGYGGETQY
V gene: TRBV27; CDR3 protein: ASSLWRGGELF
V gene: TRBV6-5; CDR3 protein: ASSYREDRGLNEQF
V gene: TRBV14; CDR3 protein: ASSQDWGGVTEAF
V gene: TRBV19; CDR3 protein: ASTWEYSGNTIY
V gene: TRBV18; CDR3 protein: ASSPLTSFIGEQF
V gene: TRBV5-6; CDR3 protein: ASSLSGTGDRGTQY
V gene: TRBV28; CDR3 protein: ASSLRPAGSPLH
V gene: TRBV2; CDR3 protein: ASSWDSPYQPQH
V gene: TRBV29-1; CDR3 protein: SVEGTGQGANYGYT
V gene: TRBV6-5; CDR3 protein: ASSYKRTHEAF
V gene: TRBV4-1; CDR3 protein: ASSQEGGYYEQY
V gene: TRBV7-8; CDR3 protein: ASSPRARTYNTEAF
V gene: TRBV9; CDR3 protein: ASSVEDGGDEKLF